This T cell receptor (beta chain) emerged from a study of T cells expressing NK-cell markers. Study background: All TCR beta repertoires analysed originated from sorted CD3+CD56+NKG2C+, CD3+CD56+NKG2C- and CD3+CD56-NKG2C+ T cells. One of the eight sequenced donors was seronegative, whereas the other seven were HCMV-seropositive. The study, taken as a whole, reports: Of CD8+ T cells, about 1.0-8% belonged to dominant NKG2C+ clonotypes in 5 or 6 donors.

The length of the CDR3 is 14 residues. The germline CDR1 and CDR2 sequences are MRHNA and SNTAGT. The authors made TCR beta cDNA libraries by 5'RACE template switching. This switching added a universal primer site and UMIs. TCRdb reprocessed the 5' RACE reads, with one entry per CDR3 protein and no DNA. This sample's clone table lists some 600,000 distinct CDR3 sequences. As to this clonotype: Its antigen is not identified.

The V gene is TRBV6-4, the J gene TRBJ1-1; the D call from TCRdb, TRBD1, cannot be confirmed without DNA. The TCR sequence derives from a man aged 18-30 years in good health. Input material: blood T cells: a sorted CD56 or NKG2C T cell subset, CD4+ or CD8+ T cells, or bulk PBMC T cells (not recorded which). The CDR3 reads CASSDSPDSREAFF.